This T cell receptor beta chain stems from a study of molecular identifiers for immune sequencing clone quantification. Details on this clonotype: As yet, its antigen is unknown.

Study conclusions and caveats: Whereas naive cells kept under 1% of molecules in clones above 20 RNA copies, such clones held over 97% in effectors.

From germline, CDR1 is SGHAT and CDR2 FQNNGV. V lost 5 bases, J lost 2 bases, and 17 bases lay in between. This CDR3 region has 16 residues. It was with previously described methods and listed TCR primers that bulk TCR libraries were made. MiXCR, applied by TCRdb to the PCR reads, yields one record per CDR3 protein. The data contain 490,000 or so distinct CDR3 sequences, around 23% of them singletons. Sorted cells numbering roughly 19,000 to 1,000,000, with 10%, 30% or 50% RNA, yielded the naive CD8 libraries. The authors sorted naive CD8 T cells as CD8+CD4-CCR7+CD45RA+. The chain combines TRBV11-2 with TRBJ2-3; unclear D gene. This sequence originates from a human donor in good health. Some libraries in this study had Jurkat cell RNA spiked in. Sequences were obtained from naive CD8+ T cells from blood, with Jurkat cell RNA spiked in. The subset: FACS-sorted CD8+CD4-CCR7+CD45RA+ naive T cells. CDR3 protein: CASSPPGSPSTDTQYF. CDR3 nucleotide sequence: TGTGCCAGCAGCCCTCCCGGCTCCCCCTCCACAGATACGCAGTATTTT.